These T cell receptor beta chains were read from a single sample in a study of cytomegalovirus exposure and HLA in healthy donors. Here immunoSEQ multiplex PCR was the method, and the copy in TCRdb shows in-frame clones only, minus some. The sample shows about 130,000 clones, around nine tenths of them seen only once. The specimen was PBMCs. Every receptor here comes from a man in his thirties or forties in good health and CMV-seronegative. Both conserved end residues are part of each CDR3. A D gene is named only where the DNA matches it firmly. Size is omitted from some rows. Given values are once, few, many or a class for expanded clones.

cdr3_length: 14
v_call: TRBV28
j_call: TRBJ2-7
clone_size: NA
d_call: TRBD1
cdr3_nt: TGTGCCAGCATCCCTAGGAGACAGGGAAACGAGCAGTACTTC
cdr3_aa: CASIPRRQGNEQYF

cdr3_length: 15
v_call: TRBV5-1
j_call: TRBJ2-1
clone_size: NA
d_call: TRBD2
cdr3_nt: TGCGCCAGCAGGGGACTAGCGGAAATCTACAATGAGCAGTTCTTC
cdr3_aa: CASRGLAEIYNEQFF

cdr3_length: 13
v_call: TRBV6-5
j_call: TRBJ2-1
clone_size: NA
d_call: NA
cdr3_nt: TGTGCCAGCAGTGGGCTTGGGGGGAATGAGCAGTTCTTC
cdr3_aa: CASSGLGGNEQFF

cdr3_length: 15
v_call: TRBV7-3
j_call: TRBJ2-3
clone_size: NA
d_call: TRBD2
cdr3_nt: TGTGCCAGCAGCTCCTCTAGCGGGAGTACAGATACGCAGTATTTT
cdr3_aa: CASSSSSGSTDTQYF

cdr3_length: 14
v_call: TRBV6-5
j_call: TRBJ2-3
clone_size: NA
d_call: TRBD2
cdr3_nt: TGTGCCAGCCGAATCCAGCGGGGTACAGATACGCAGTATTTT
cdr3_aa: CASRIQRGTDTQYF

cdr3_length: 14
v_call: TRBV30
j_call: TRBJ2-7
clone_size: many
d_call: TRBD1
cdr3_nt: TGTGCCTGGAGTGTACGGGGACAGGTATACGAGCAGTACTTC
cdr3_aa: CAWSVRGQVYEQYF

cdr3_length: 15
v_call: TRBV19
j_call: TRBJ1-1
clone_size: NA
d_call: NA
cdr3_nt: TGTGCCAGTAGTATAGACAGGGATGGTGACACTGAAGCTTTCTTT
cdr3_aa: CASSIDRDGDTEAFF

cdr3_length: 15
v_call: TRBV10-3
j_call: TRBJ1-2
clone_size: NA
d_call: TRBD1
cdr3_nt: TGTGCCATCAGTGAGCCGGGACAGAGCAGCTATGGCTACACCTTC
cdr3_aa: CAISEPGQSSYGYTF

cdr3_length: 15
v_call: TRBV19
j_call: TRBJ2-1
clone_size: NA
d_call: TRBD2
cdr3_nt: TGTGCCAGTACCGAACTAGCGGGAGTGGCCAATGAGCAGTTCTTC
cdr3_aa: CASTELAGVANEQFF

cdr3_length: 16
v_call: TRBV2
j_call: TRBJ1-5
clone_size: NA
d_call: TRBD1
cdr3_nt: TGTGCCAGCAGTCTTGTGGGACAGCTATACAATCAGCCCCAGCATTTT
cdr3_aa: CASSLVGQLYNQPQHF

cdr3_length: 14
v_call: TRBV4-1
j_call: TRBJ2-5
clone_size: NA
d_call: NA
cdr3_nt: TGCGCCAGCAGCCTAAACACAGGACAAGAGACCCAGTACTTC
cdr3_aa: CASSLNTGQETQYF

cdr3_length: 14
v_call: TRBV27
j_call: TRBJ2-3
clone_size: NA
d_call: TRBD2
cdr3_nt: TGTGCCAGCAGTGGGACTAGTACGACAGATACGCAGTATTTT
cdr3_aa: CASSGTSTTDTQYF

cdr3_length: 14
v_call: TRBV11-1
j_call: TRBJ2-7
clone_size: NA
d_call: NA
cdr3_nt: TGTGCCAGCAGCTTATGGGCAGGGGAAGGGGAGCAGTACTTC
cdr3_aa: CASSLWAGEGEQYF